A single sample is the source of the 27 T cell receptor beta chains below, sequenced in a study of cytomegalovirus exposure and HLA in healthy donors. The PCR was carried out with 60 Vbeta primers and 13 Jbeta primers. Profiling relied on immunoSEQ multiplex PCR, and the TCRdb table lists in-frame clones only, not all of them. Altogether about 150,000 clones are present, around 80% being singletons, with the ten largest covering roughly 2.1%. Source material: PBMCs. The receptors originated from a man between 18 and 35 years old in good health and CMV-seronegative.

This clone was counted a single time. The chain has TRBV5-4 and TRBJ1-1; TRBD1 might be the D (5 bases). This CDR3 has 15 amino acids. Germline V lookup: CDR1 SGHNT, CDR2 YYREEE (reference sequence). The germline V and J ends were trimmed by 4 bases and 5 bases, with 18 bases remaining between them. Here the CDR3 reads CASSPSPRAGTEAFF. CDR3 DNA: TGTGCCAGCAGCCCTTCCCCCAGGGCGGGGACTGAAGCTTTCTTT. Using reference TRBV5-4 and TRBJ1-1 for the parts outside the CDR3, the full variable domain is ETGVTQSPTHLIKTRGQQVTLRCSSQSGHNTVSWYQQALGQGPQFIFQYYREEENGRGNFPPRFSGLQFPNYSSELNVNALELDDSALYLCASSPSPRAGTEAFFGQGTRLTVV.

The rearrangement joins TRBV2 to TRBJ1-2; possibly TRBD1 for D (6 bases). Germline V gene sequence: CDR1 SNHLY, CDR2 FYNNEI. The CDR3 is 14 residues long. Trimming removed 4 bases from V and 7 bases from J, with 16 bases in between. This CDR3 reads CASSVGDRLGGYTF. In DNA, the CDR3 is TGTGCCAGCAGTGTGGGCGACAGGTTAGGTGGCTACACCTTC.

The rearrangement links TRBV19 to TRBJ2-1, with D maybe TRBD1 (5 bases). CDR1 is LNHDA and CDR2 is SQIVND in the germline V gene (reference sequence). Trimming took 3 bases from V and 7 from J, leaving 16 bases between them. The CDR3 length is 15 residues. CDR3 loop: CASSIFPGIRNEQFF. The CDR3 DNA reads as TGTGCCAGTAGTATCTTCCCAGGGATACGAAATGAGCAGTTCTTC.

The genes are TRBV18 and TRBJ1-2; perhaps TRBD1 as D (6 bases). V shed 0 bases and J shed 4 bases, with 12 bases lying between them. There are 15 residues in the CDR3. Germline CDR1 reads KGHSH; CDR2 reads LQKENI. The CDR3: CASSPPGGPFYGYTF. CDR3 DNA: TGTGCCAGCTCACCACCGGGGGGGCCCTTCTATGGCTACACCTTC.

This clone turned up a few times. The chain combines TRBV7-6 with TRBJ2-4, with D tentatively TRBD1 (6 bases). The CDR3 has 18 amino acids. Germline loops: CDR1 SGHVS, CDR2 FNYEAQ. V was pared by 0 bases and J by 0 bases, with 15 bases between. CDR3 sequence (DNA): TGTGCCAGCAGCTTAGCCCCTTCGAGACAGGTAGCCAAAAACATTCAGTACTTC. This codes for CASSLAPSRQVAKNIQYF.

Here the CDR3 reads CASSTGQGQSGELFF. CDR3 sequence (DNA): TGTGCCAGCAGTACGGGACAGGGTCAGTCCGGGGAGCTGTTTTTT. V gene TRBV27 combines with J gene TRBJ2-2, with 9 bases lining up with TRBD1. The CDR3 is 15 amino acids. V lost 5 bases and J lost 6; bases outside the gene matches: 7. The V gene's germline CDR1 is MNHEY and CDR2 SMNVEV (reference sequence).

V is TRBV10-3 and J is TRBJ2-7; weak D call: TRBD2 (6 bases). The CDR3 spans 13 residues. In germline, CDR1 is ENHRY, CDR2 SYGVKD. The V gene lost 6 bases and the J gene lost 5 bases, with 14 bases spanning the gap. In DNA form, the CDR3 reads TGTGCCATCAGACCTAGCGAGGACGACGAGCAGTACTTC. This translates into CAIRPSEDDEQYF.

The chain recombines TRBV27 with TRBJ2-5; 12 bases are a match to TRBD2. CDR3 length: 15 residues. Trimming removed 7 bases from V and 11 bases from J; junction bases left unmatched: 14. CDR1 is MNHEY and CDR2 is SMNVEV in the germline V gene (reference sequence). The CDR3 loop reads CASTLLAGGLGEQYF. The CDR3 DNA is TGTGCCAGCACCCTTCTAGCGGGGGGGCTAGGAGAGCAGTACTTC.

This clone showed up just once. The chain carries TRBV9 and TRBJ2-5; D possibly corresponds to TRBD2 (6 bases). Between the trimmed V and J ends, which lost 5 bases and 5 bases, there was a span of 19 bases. The CDR3 sequence is 15 residues long. The germline V gene encodes CDR1 SGDLS and CDR2 YYNGEE. The CDR3 sequence: CASSRITSPRETQYF. Here the CDR3 DNA reads TGTGCCAGCAGTAGGATCACTAGCCCCCGGGAGACCCAGTACTTC.

The chain carries TRBV6-1 and TRBJ2-7; D unresolved. Germline V gene sequence: CDR1 MNHNS, CDR2 SASEGT. CDR3 size: 11 residues. V was cut by 3 bases and J by 4 bases, with 4 bases left in between. The CDR3 is CASSELYEQYF. The DNA of the CDR3 is TGTGCCAGCAGTGAGCTATACGAGCAGTACTTC.

The V gene is TRBV28, the J gene TRBJ2-7, with 11 nucleotides matching TRBD1. V dropped 7 bases and J dropped 2; count of bases not matched to a gene: 4. The germline V gene has CDR1 MDHEN and CDR2 SYDVKM. This CDR3 has 14 residues. The CDR3 DNA follows: TGTGCCAGCACGGGGACAGGGGGTACCTACGAGCAGTACTTC. It specifies CASTGTGGTYEQYF. Drawing the rest from reference TRBV28 and TRBJ2-7, the complete variable domain is DVKVTQSSRYLVKRTGEKVFLECVQDMDHENMFWYRQDPGLGLRLIYFSYDVKMKEKGDIPEGYSVSREKKERFSLILESASTNQTSMYLCASTGTGGTYEQYFGPGTRLTVT.

The chain has TRBV27 and TRBJ2-3; D is uncertain. Germline loops: CDR1 MNHEY, CDR2 SMNVEV (reference sequence). V was trimmed by 0 bases and J by 2 bases, leaving 9 bases between them. The CDR3 is made up of 15 amino acids. As DNA, the CDR3 is TGTGCCAGCAGTTTATCCCGTACTGCCACAGATACGCAGTATTTT. Translation: CASSLSRTATDTQYF.

As regards this clone: The same CDR3 is also encoded by other DNA sequences in this sample. The chain combines TRBV7-3 with TRBJ2-3, with D possibly being TRBD2 (7 bases). Germline V gives CDR1 SGHTA, CDR2 FQGTGA. CDR3 size: 15 residues. The V end was cut by 3 bases, the J end by 6 bases, with 16 bases between. Written as DNA, the CDR3 is TGTGCCAGCAGCTTGCGGGGGCAAGGGGCGGATACGCAGTATTTT. This translates into CASSLRGQGADTQYF. Complete variable domain (other parts from reference TRBV7-3 and TRBJ2-3): GAGVSQTPSNKVTEKGKYVELRCDPISGHTALYWYRQSLGQGPEFLIYFQGTGAADDSGLPNDRFFAVRPEGSVSTLKIQRTERGDSAVYLCASSLRGQGADTQYFGPGTRLTVL.

The J gene is TRBJ1-5, the V gene TRBV6-6, with D perhaps matching TRBD1 (5 bases). The CDR3 totals 13 residues. V was trimmed by 7 bases and J by 6 bases, leaving 13 bases between them. Germline assignment: CDR1 MNHNY and CDR2 SVGAGI (reference sequence). CDR3 DNA: TGTGCCAGCACAGGGCAGGGAGGTCAGCCCCAGCATTTT. Its translation: CASTGQGGQPQHF.

The chain combines TRBV5-1 with TRBJ1-4; 9 bases map to TRBD1. CDR1 SGHRS and CDR2 YFSETQ come from the germline V gene. V dropped 1 base and J dropped 4; count of bases not matched to a gene: 5. This CDR3 spans 16 amino acids. The CDR3: CASSLSTGGGNEKLFF. CDR3 DNA sequence: TGCGCCAGCAGCTTGAGTACAGGGGGCGGTAATGAAAAACTGTTTTTT.

V usage is TRBV7-2 and J usage is TRBJ2-7, with D maybe TRBD2 (5 bases). Germline V CDR1 and CDR2: SGHTA, FQGNSA. The CDR3 consists of 15 residues. V was clipped by 6 bases and J by 3 bases, with 18 bases between them. The CDR3 loop reads CASSPGLAGVYEQYF. Written as DNA, the CDR3 is TGTGCCAGCAGTCCTGGGCTGGCCGGGGTCTACGAGCAGTACTTC.

This CDR3 is CRPGYPYEQYF. The DNA of the CDR3 is TGCAGACCGGGGTATCCCTACGAGCAGTACTTC. The V gene is TRBV20-1, the J gene TRBJ2-7; possible D gene TRBD2, 5 bases. CDR3 size: 11 residues. The germline gives CDR1 DFQATT, CDR2 SNEGSKA (reference sequence).

The gene calls are TRBV28 and TRBJ2-7, with D tentatively TRBD1 (6 bases). V was trimmed by 5 bases and J by 6 bases, leaving 8 bases between them. The CDR3 is 11 amino acids. Germline CDR1 reads MDHEN; CDR2 reads SYDVKM. The CDR3 DNA follows: TGTGCCAGCAGTGAAGGGGGCGAGCAGTACTTC. The encoded protein is CASSEGGEQYF. The full variable domain, in which reference TRBV28 and TRBJ2-7 provide the parts outside the CDR3, is DVKVTQSSRYLVKRTGEKVFLECVQDMDHENMFWYRQDPGLGLRLIYFSYDVKMKEKGDIPEGYSVSREKKERFSLILESASTNQTSMYLCASSEGGEQYFGPGTRLTVT.

This chain links TRBV28 with TRBJ1-5; TRBD1 might be the D (5 bases). CDR1 and CDR2 (germline): MDHEN, SYDVKM. CDR3 length: 14 residues. Between the trimmed V and J ends, which lost 5 bases and 7 bases, there was a span of 15 bases. The CDR3 here is CASSHDRVRQPQHF. In nucleotides, the CDR3 is TGTGCCAGCAGTCACGACAGAGTACGGCAGCCCCAGCATTTT.

The chain has TRBV5-1 and TRBJ1-2, with 8 bases identical to TRBD1. V lost 7 bases to trimming and J lost 5 bases; unmatched junction nucleotides: 7. Germline CDR1 SGHRS, CDR2 YFSETQ. This CDR3 is built from 13 residues. As DNA, the CDR3 is TGCGCCAGCGGCCAGACAGGGGCATATGGCTACACCTTC. This encodes CASGQTGAYGYTF.

The chain recombines TRBV18 with TRBJ1-6; weak D call: TRBD1 (5 bases). This CDR3 contains 15 residues. From germline, CDR1 is KGHSH and CDR2 LQKENI. The V gene lost 2 bases and the J gene lost 9 bases, with 14 bases spanning the gap. The CDR3 nucleotides read TGTGCCAGCTCACCAGACAGCTCTTCGGGTTCACCCCTCCACTTT. This encodes CASSPDSSSGSPLHF.

J is TRBJ2-7 and V is TRBV5-6; D is possibly TRBD1 (7 bases). CDR1 is SGHDT, CDR2 YYEEEE, per germline. CDR3 length: 17 residues. Trimming removed 0 bases from V and 5 bases from J, with 21 bases in between. The CDR3 bases are TGTGCCAGCAGCTTGGTATCCCGGACAGGACTATCTGACGAGCAGTACTTC. Amino acids: CASSLVSRTGLSDEQYF.

The CDR3 DNA follows: TGTGCCAGCAGCGTAGCTCAGCAGGGGGGAAACACTGAAGCTTTCTTT. Translation gives CASSVAQQGGNTEAFF. J is TRBJ1-1 and V is TRBV9, with 7 bases matching TRBD1. Germline V gene sequence: CDR1 SGDLS, CDR2 YYNGEE. There are 16 residues in the CDR3. V was clipped by 0 bases and J by 2 bases; unmatched bases: 7.

This chain links TRBV30 with TRBJ2-1, with D possibly matching TRBD2 (6 bases). This CDR3 contains 15 residues. V lost 0 bases to trimming and J lost 2 bases, with 11 bases between them. CDR1 GTSNPN and CDR2 SVGIG come from the germline V gene (reference sequence). The CDR3 sequence: CAWSVGRETYNEQFF. The CDR3 region has the DNA TGTGCCTGGAGTGTAGGGCGGGAAACCTACAATGAGCAGTTCTTC.

V gene TRBV19 combines with J gene TRBJ2-1, with 10 nucleotides matching TRBD2. The CDR3 length is 16 residues. Germline CDR1 reads LNHDA; CDR2 reads SQIVND (reference sequence). The J segment lost 8 bases and the V segment lost 5 bases, leaving 12 bases of the junction unmatched. CDR3 sequence: CASSDFLAGDSDEQFF. DNA for the CDR3: TGTGCCAGTAGTGATTTCCTAGCGGGAGATTCGGATGAGCAGTTCTTC.

The chain is built from TRBV10-3 and TRBJ2-1, with D possibly TRBD1 on 6 matching bases. Germline V gene sequence: CDR1 ENHRY, CDR2 SYGVKD. Trimming left V 5 bases short and J 1 base short, with 15 bases between. CDR3 length: 16 amino acids. CDR3 coding DNA: TGTGCCATCAGTACCCCGGACAGCTTTTCCTACAATGAGCAGTTCTTC. This translates into CAISTPDSFSYNEQFF.

In its sample, this clone was seen a few times. This rearrangement joins TRBV29-1 to TRBJ2-5; D might be TRBD1 (6 bases). Looked up from germline, CDR1 is SQVTM and CDR2 is ANQGSEA. This CDR3 spans 14 amino acids. The DNA for the CDR3 is TGCACCGGAGGAGAACAGGGCCGGCTTGGGGACCAGTACTTC. Protein product: CTGGEQGRLGDQYF.